This T cell receptor (beta chain) originates from a study of Ad26.COV2.S vaccination and SARS-CoV-2 variants. The CDR3 sequence is 12 residues long. Trimming removed 4 bases from V and 3 bases from J, with 6 bases in between. Assay: immunoSEQ multiplex PCR; the TCRdb copy retains only in-frame clones and omits some. The sample shows around 370,000 clones, roughly nine tenths of them seen only once. This clone was detected only once. Other nucleotide sequences in the sample specify the same CDR3. This rearrangement joins TRBV12-3 or TRBV12-4 to TRBJ1-2; D is undetermined. The source of this sequence is a human donor who had recovered from COVID-19. The material sequenced was peripheral blood, taken after recovery from COVID-19. This CDR3 is CASSYRDYGYTF. The CDR3 region has the DNA TGTGCCAGCAGTTATCGGGACTATGGCTACACCTTC.